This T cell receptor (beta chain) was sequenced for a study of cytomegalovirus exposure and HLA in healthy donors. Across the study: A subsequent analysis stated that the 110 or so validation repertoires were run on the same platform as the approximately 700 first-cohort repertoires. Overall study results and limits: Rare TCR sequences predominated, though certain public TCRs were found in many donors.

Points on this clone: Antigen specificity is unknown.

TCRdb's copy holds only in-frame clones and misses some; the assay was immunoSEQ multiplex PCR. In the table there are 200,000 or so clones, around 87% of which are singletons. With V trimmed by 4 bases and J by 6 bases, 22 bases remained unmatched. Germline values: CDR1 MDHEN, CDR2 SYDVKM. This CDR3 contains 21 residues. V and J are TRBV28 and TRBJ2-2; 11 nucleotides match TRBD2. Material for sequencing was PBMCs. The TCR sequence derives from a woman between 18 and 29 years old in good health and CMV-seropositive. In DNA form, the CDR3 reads TGTGCCAGCAGTTCCCAAAGGGCTAGCGGGAGGCCCCTGAGATTAGCCGGGGAGCTGTTTTTT. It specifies CASSSQRASGRPLRLAGELFF.